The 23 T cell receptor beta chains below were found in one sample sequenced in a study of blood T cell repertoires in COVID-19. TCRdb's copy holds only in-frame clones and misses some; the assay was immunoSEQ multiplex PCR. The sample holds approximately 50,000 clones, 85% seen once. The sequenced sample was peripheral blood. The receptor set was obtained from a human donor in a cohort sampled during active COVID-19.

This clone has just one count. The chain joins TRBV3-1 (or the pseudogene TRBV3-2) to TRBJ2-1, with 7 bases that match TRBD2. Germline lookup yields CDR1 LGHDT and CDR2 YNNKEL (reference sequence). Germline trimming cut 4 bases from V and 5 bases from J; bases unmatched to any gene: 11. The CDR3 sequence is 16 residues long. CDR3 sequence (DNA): TGTGCCAGCAGCCCACGACTCATAAGCGGGGACAATGAGCAGTTCTTC. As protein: CASSPRLISGDNEQFF.

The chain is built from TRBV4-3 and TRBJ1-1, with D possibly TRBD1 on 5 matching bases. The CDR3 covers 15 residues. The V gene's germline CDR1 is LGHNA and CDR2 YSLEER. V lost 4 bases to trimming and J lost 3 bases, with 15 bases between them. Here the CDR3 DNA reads TGCGCCAGCAGCCCCCGAGGCAGGGTCGACACTGAAGCTTTCTTT. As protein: CASSPRGRVDTEAFF.

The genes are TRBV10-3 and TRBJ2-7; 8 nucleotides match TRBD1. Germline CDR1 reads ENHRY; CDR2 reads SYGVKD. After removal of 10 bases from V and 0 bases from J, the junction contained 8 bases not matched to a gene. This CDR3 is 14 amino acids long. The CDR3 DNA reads TGTGCCACCGTGGGACAGGAGAGCTCCTACGAGCAGTACTTC. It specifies CATVGQESSYEQYF.

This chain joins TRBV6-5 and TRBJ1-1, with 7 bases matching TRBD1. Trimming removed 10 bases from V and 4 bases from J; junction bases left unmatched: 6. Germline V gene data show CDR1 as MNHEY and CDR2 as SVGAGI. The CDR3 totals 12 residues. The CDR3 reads CATQGGGTEAFF. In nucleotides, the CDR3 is TGTGCCACCCAGGGGGGAGGCACTGAAGCTTTCTTT.

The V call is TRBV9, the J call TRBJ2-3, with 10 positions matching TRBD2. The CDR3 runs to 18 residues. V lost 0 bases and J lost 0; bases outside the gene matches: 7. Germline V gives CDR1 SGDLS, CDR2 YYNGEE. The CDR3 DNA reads TGTGCCAGCAGCGTAGGCCTAGCGGGAGCACCCAGCACAGATACGCAGTATTTT. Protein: CASSVGLAGAPSTDTQYF. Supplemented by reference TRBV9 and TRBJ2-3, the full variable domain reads DSGVTQTPKHLITATGQRVTLRCSPRSGDLSVYWYQQSLDQGLQFLIQYYNGEERAKGNILERFSAQQFPDLHSELNLSSLELGDSALYFCASSVGLAGAPSTDTQYFGPGTRLTVL.

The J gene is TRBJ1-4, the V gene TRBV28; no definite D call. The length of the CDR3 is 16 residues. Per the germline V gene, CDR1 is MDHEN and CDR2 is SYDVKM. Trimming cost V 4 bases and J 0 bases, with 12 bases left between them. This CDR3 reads CASSSLAGTTNEKLFF. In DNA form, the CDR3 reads TGTGCCAGCAGTTCACTCGCCGGGACAACTAATGAAAAACTGTTTTTT. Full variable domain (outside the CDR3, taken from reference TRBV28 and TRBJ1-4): DVKVTQSSRYLVKRTGEKVFLECVQDMDHENMFWYRQDPGLGLRLIYFSYDVKMKEKGDIPEGYSVSREKKERFSLILESASTNQTSMYLCASSSLAGTTNEKLFFGSGTQLSVL.

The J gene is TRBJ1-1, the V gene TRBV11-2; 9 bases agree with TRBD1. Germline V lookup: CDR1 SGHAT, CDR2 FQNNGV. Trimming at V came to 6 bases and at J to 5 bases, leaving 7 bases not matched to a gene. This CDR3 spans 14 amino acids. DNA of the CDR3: TGTGCCAGCAGGGGACAGGGTATGAGGACTGAAGCTTTCTTT. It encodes CASRGQGMRTEAFF.

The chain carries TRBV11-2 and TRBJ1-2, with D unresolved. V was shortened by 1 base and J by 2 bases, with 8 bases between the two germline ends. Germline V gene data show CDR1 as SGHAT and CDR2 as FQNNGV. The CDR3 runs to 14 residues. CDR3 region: CASSLALRNYGYTF. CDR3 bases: TGTGCCAGCAGCTTAGCCCTGAGGAACTATGGCTACACCTTC. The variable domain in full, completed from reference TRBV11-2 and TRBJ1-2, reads EAGVAQSPRYKIIEKRQSVAFWCNPISGHATLYWYQQILGQGPKLLIQFQNNGVVDDSQLPKDRFSAERLKGVDSTLKIQPAKLEDSAVYLCASSLALRNYGYTFGSGTRLTVV.

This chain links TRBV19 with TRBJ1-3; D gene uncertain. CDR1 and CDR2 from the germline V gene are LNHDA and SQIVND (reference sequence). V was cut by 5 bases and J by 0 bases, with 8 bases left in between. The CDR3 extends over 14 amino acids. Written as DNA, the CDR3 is TGTGCCAGTAGTGGTAAGAGCTCTGGAAACACCATATATTTT. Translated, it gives CASSGKSSGNTIYF.

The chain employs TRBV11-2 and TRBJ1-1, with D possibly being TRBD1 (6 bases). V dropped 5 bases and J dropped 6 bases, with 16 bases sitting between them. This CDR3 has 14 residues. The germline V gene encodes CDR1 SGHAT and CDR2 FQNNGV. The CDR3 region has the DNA TGTGCCAGCAGCCCACTCACAGGGTACCCTGAAGCTTTCTTT. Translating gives CASSPLTGYPEAFF.

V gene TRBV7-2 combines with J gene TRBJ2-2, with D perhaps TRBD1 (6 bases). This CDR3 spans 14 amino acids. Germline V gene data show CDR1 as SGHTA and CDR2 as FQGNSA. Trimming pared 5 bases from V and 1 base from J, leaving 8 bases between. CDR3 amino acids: CASSTGQNTGELFF. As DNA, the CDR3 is TGTGCCAGCAGCACGGGACAGAACACCGGGGAGCTGTTTTTT. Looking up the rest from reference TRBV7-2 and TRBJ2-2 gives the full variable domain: GAGVSQSPSNKVTEKGKDVELRCDPISGHTALYWYRQSLGQGLEFLIYFQGNSAPDKSGLPSDRFSAERTGGSVSTLTIQRTQQEDSAVYLCASSTGQNTGELFFGEGSRLTVL.

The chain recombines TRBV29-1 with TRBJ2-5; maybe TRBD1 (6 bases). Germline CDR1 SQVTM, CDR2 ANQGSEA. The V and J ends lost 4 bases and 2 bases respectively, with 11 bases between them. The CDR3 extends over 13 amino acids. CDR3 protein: CSVVGQPQETQYF. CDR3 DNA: TGCAGCGTTGTAGGACAGCCACAAGAGACCCAGTACTTC.

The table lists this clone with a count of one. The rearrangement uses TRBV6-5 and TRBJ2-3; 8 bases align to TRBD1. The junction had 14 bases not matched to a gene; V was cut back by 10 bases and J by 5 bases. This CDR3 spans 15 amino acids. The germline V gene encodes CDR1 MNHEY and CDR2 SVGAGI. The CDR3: CATSSGQGWGDTQYF. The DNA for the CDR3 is TGTGCCACCTCATCCGGACAGGGCTGGGGAGATACGCAGTATTTT.

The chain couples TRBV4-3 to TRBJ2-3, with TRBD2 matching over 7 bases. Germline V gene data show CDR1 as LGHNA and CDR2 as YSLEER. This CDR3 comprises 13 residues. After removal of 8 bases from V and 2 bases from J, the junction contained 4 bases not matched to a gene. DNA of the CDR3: TGCGCCAGCGGCCGGGAGGACACAGATACGCAGTATTTT. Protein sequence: CASGREDTDTQYF.

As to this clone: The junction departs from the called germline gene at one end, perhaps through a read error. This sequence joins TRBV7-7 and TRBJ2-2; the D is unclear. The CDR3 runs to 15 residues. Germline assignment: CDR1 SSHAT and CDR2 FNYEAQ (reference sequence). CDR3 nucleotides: TGTGCTAGCAGCTTAAGAAGCTCGAACACCGGGGAGCTGTTTTTT. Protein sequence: CASSLRSSNTGELFF.

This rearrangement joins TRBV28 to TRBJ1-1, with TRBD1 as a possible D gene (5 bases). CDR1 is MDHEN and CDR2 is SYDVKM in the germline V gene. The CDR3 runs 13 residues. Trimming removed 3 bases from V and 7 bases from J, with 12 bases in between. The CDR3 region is CASSFVKGREAFF. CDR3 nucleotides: TGTGCCAGCAGTTTTGTTAAGGGGCGTGAAGCTTTCTTT.

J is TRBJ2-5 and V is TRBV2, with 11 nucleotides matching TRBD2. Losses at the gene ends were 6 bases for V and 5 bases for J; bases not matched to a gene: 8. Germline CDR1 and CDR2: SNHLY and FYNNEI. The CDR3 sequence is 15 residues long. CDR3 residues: CASSLSGRASETQYF. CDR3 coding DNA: TGTGCCAGCAGCCTTAGCGGGAGGGCCTCGGAGACCCAGTACTTC.

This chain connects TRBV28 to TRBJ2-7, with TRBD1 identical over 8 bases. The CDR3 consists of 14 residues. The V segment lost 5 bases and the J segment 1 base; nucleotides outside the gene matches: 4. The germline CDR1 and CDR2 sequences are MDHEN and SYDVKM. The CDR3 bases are TGTGCCAGCAGTCAACAGGGGGGATCCTACGAGCAGTACTTC. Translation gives CASSQQGGSYEQYF.

This CDR3 is CASSDQGSPLHF. The CDR3 bases are TGTGCCAGCAGTGATCAGGGATCACCCCTCCACTTT. The chain uses TRBV6-1 and TRBJ1-6, with a possible D match to TRBD1 (5 bases). Trimming stripped 3 bases from V and 10 bases from J, with 7 bases between. Germline CDR1 is MNHNS and CDR2 is SASEGT. This CDR3 contains 12 residues.

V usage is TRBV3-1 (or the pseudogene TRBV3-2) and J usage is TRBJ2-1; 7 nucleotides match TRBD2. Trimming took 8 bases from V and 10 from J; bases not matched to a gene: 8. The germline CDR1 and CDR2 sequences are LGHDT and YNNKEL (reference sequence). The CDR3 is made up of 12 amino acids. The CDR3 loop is CASGRDHGEQFF. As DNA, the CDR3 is TGTGCCAGCGGGAGGGACCACGGGGAGCAGTTCTTC.

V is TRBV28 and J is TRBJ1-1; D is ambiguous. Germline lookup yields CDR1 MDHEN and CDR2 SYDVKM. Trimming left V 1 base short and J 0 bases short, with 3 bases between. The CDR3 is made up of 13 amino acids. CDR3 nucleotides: TGTGCCAGCAGTTTATCAGTGAACACTGAAGCTTTCTTT. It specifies CASSLSVNTEAFF.

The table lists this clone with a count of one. CDR3 region: CASSSGGAGANVLTF. CDR3 DNA sequence: TGTGCCAGCAGTTCAGGAGGGGCGGGGGCCAACGTCCTGACTTTC. The genes are TRBV6-5 and TRBJ2-6, with D perhaps matching TRBD2 (6 bases). The CDR3 has 15 amino acids. Germline CDR1 reads MNHEY; CDR2 reads SVGAGI. V shed 4 bases and J shed 4 bases, with 11 bases lying between them.

CDR3 region: CASSIPGRSSGNTIYF. The CDR3 nucleotides read TGTGCCAGTAGTATCCCAGGGCGAAGCTCTGGAAACACCATATATTTT. The rearrangement links TRBV19 to TRBJ1-3; D possibly corresponds to TRBD1 (5 bases). Germline V gene sequence: CDR1 LNHDA, CDR2 SQIVND (reference sequence). CDR3 length equals 16 residues. V was clipped by 3 bases and J by 0 bases, with 12 bases between them.